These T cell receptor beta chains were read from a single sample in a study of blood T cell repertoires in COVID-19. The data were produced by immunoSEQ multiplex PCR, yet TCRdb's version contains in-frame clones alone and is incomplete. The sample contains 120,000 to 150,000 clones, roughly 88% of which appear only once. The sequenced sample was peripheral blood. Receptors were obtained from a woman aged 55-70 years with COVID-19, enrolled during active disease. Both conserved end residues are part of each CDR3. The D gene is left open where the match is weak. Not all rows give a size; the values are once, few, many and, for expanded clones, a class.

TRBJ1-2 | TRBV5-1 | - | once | CASSFRGYGYTF | TGCGCCAGCAGCTTCAGGGGCTATGGCTACACCTTC
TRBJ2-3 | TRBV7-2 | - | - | CASSFRGAGDTQYF | TGTGCCAGCAGCTTCCGGGGGGCCGGAGATACGCAGTATTTT
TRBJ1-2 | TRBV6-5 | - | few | CASSPREVWGYTF | TGTGCCAGCAGTCCCCGGGAGGTGTGGGGCTACACCTTC
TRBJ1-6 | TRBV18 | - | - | CASSPGVNNSPLHF | TGTGCCAGCTCACCCGGAGTCAATAATTCACCCCTCCACTTT
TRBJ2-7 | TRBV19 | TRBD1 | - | CASSSPGQTLEQYF | TGTGCCAGTAGTTCGCCGGGACAGACCCTGGAGCAGTACTTC
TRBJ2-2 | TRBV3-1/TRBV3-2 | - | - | CASSQPGPGELFF | TGTGCCAGCAGCCAACCAGGTCCCGGGGAGCTGTTTTTT
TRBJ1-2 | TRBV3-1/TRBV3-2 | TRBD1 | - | CASSVRDSYGYTF | TGTGCCAGCAGCGTCCGGGACAGTTATGGCTACACCTTC
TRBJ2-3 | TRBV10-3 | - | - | CAISESSGTDTQYF | TGTGCCATCAGTGAGTCATCAGGCACAGATACGCAGTATTTT
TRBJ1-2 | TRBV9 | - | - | CASSRAAGELGSYGYTF | TGTGCCAGCAGCAGGGCAGCAGGCGAGCTAGGGAGCTATGGCTACACCTTC
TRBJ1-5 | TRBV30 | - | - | CAWSGGGIHQPQHF | TGTGCCTGGAGTGGGGGGGGCATACATCAGCCCCAGCATTTT
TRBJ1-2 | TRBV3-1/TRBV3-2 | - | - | CASSQDIQALYGYTF | TGTGCCAGCAGCCAAGATATTCAGGCCCTCTATGGCTACACCTTC
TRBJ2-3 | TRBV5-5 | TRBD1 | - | CASSSRQGPRKDTQYF | TGTGCCAGCAGCTCGCGACAGGGGCCCAGGAAGGATACGCAGTATTTT
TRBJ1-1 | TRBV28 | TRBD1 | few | CASSPPATTGVGQAFF | TGTGCCAGCAGTCCCCCCGCGACAACAGGGGTGGGTCAAGCTTTCTTT
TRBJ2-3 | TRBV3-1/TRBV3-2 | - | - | CASSQASPPGDTQYF | TGTGCCAGCAGCCAAGCCTCCCCCCCGGGAGATACGCAGTATTTT
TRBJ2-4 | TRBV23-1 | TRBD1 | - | CASSQSVGTGVENIQYF | TGCGCCAGCAGTCAATCTGTCGGGACAGGGGTGGAAAACATTCAGTACTTC
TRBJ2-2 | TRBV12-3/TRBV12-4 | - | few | CASRQVAAGELFF | TGTGCCAGCAGACAAGTCGCGGCCGGGGAGCTGTTTTTT
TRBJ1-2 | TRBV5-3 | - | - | CARSLAWGGYTF | TGTGCCAGAAGCTTGGCCTGGGGCGGCTACACCTTC
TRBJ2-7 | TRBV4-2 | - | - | CASSQDRGERREQYF | TGTGCCAGCAGCCAAGACAGGGGAGAACGGCGCGAGCAGTACTTC
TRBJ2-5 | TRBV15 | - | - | CATSSPFQETQYF | TGTGCCACCAGCAGCCCATTCCAAGAGACCCAGTACTTC
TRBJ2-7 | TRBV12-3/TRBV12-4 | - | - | CASSPQVYEQYF | TGTGCCAGCAGTCCACAGGTCTACGAGCAGTACTTC
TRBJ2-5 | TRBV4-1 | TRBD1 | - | CASSHPTGTDQETQYF | TGCGCCAGCAGCCACCCCACTGGGACAGACCAAGAGACCCAGTACTTC
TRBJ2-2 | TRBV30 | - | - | CAWRRQGWDTGELFF | TGTGCCTGGAGAAGGCAGGGATGGGACACCGGGGAGCTGTTTTTT
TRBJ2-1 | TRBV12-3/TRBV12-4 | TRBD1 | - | CASRVTGVNEQFF | TGTGCCAGCAGAGTGACAGGGGTGAATGAGCAGTTCTTC
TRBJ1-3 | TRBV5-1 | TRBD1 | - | CASSLAVQGARNTIYF | TGCGCCAGCAGCTTGGCCGTACAGGGGGCCCGAAACACCATATATTTT
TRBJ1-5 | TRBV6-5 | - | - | CASRSNRDPNQPQHF | TGTGCCAGCAGATCCAACAGGGATCCCAATCAGCCCCAGCATTTT
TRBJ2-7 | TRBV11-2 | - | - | CASSLGVGLPYEQYF | TGTGCCAGCAGCTTAGGGGTGGGGCTCCCCTACGAGCAGTACTTC
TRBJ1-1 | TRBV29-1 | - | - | CSVDQGYTEAFF | TGCAGCGTTGATCAGGGATACACTGAAGCTTTCTTT
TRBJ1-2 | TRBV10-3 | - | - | CAISDLWGAGYTF | TGTGCCATCAGTGACCTTTGGGGAGCTGGCTACACCTTC
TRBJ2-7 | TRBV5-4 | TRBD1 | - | CASSLIQGAAGEQYF | TGTGCCAGCAGCTTAATACAGGGGGCGGCGGGCGAGCAGTACTTC
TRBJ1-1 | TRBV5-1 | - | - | CASSSGYGNTEAFF | TGCGCCAGCAGCTCAGGGTACGGGAACACTGAAGCTTTCTTT
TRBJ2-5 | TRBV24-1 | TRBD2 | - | CATRAAGGRQETQYF | TGTGCCACCAGGGCGGCGGGGGGCCGACAAGAGACCCAGTACTTC
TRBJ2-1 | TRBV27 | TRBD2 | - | CASSPPSGGFYNEQFF | TGTGCCAGCAGTCCACCTAGCGGGGGGTTCTACAATGAGCAGTTCTTC
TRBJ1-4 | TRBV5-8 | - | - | CASSLEQVELFF | TGTGCCAGCAGCTTGGAACAGGTTGAACTGTTTTTT
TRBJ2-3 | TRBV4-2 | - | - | CASSQDPSPEDTQYF | TGTGCCAGCAGCCAAGATCCCTCTCCGGAGGATACGCAGTATTTT
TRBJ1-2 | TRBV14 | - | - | CASSQGGYGYTF | TGTGCCAGCAGCCAAGGAGGGTATGGCTACACCTTC
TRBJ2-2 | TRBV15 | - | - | CATSRDDGRRDFTGELFF | TGTGCCACCAGCAGAGATGACGGCCGGCGGGATTTCACCGGGGAGCTGTTTTTT
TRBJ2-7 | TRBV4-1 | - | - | CASSQAGPARHEQYF | TGCGCCAGCAGCCAAGCTGGCCCCGCCCGCCACGAGCAGTACTTC
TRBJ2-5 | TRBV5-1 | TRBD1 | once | CASTYGQVDGETQYF | TGCGCCAGTACCTACGGACAGGTGGATGGGGAGACCCAGTACTTC
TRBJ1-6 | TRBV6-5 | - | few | CASGLSGNYNSPLHF | TGTGCCAGCGGACTGTCGGGGAACTATAATTCACCCCTCCACTTT
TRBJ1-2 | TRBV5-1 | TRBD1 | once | CASSPTTGGGFDGYTF | TGCGCCAGCAGCCCAACTACAGGGGGCGGCTTTGATGGCTACACCTTC
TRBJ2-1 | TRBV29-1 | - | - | CSADRGAIGVNEQFF | TGCAGCGCGGATCGTGGAGCGATTGGAGTCAATGAGCAGTTCTTC